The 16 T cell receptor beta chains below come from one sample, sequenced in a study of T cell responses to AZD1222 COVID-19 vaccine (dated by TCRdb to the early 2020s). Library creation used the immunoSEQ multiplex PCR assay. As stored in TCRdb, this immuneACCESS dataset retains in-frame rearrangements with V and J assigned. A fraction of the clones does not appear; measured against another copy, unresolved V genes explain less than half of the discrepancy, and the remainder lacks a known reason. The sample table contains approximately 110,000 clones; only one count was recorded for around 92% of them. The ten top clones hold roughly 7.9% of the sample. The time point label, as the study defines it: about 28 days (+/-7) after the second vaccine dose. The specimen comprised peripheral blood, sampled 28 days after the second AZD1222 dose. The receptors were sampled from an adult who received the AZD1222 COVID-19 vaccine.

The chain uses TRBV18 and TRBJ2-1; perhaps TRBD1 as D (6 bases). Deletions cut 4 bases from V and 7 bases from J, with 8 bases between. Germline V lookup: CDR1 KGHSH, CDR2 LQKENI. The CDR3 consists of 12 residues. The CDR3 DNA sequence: TGTGCCAGCTCACAACAGGGTAATGAGCAGTTCTTC. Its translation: CASSQQGNEQFF.

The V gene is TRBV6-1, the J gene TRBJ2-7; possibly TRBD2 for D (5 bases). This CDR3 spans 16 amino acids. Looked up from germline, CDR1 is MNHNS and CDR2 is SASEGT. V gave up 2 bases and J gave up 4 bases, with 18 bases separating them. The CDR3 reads CASSESFGTEEYEQYF. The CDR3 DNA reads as TGTGCCAGCAGTGAATCCTTTGGCACGGAGGAATACGAGCAGTACTTC.

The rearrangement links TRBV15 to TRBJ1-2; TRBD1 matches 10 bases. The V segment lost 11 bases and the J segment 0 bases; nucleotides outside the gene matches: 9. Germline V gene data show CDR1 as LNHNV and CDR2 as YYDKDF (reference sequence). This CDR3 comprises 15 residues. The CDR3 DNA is TGTGCCTCCCGGGACAGGGGATTATCTAACTATGGCTACACCTTC. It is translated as CASRDRGLSNYGYTF.

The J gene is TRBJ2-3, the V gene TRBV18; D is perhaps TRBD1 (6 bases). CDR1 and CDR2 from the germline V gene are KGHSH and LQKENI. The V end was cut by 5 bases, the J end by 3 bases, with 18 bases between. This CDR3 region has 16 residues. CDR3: CASSGFAEGGTDTQYF. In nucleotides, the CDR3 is TGTGCCAGCTCAGGGTTCGCGGAAGGGGGAACAGATACGCAGTATTTT.

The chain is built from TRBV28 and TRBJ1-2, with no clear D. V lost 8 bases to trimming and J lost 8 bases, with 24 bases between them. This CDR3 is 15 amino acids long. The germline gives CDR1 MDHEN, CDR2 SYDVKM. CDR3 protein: CASVSQTTWEGGYTF. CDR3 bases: TGTGCCAGCGTGTCCCAAACGACCTGGGAGGGAGGCTACACCTTC.

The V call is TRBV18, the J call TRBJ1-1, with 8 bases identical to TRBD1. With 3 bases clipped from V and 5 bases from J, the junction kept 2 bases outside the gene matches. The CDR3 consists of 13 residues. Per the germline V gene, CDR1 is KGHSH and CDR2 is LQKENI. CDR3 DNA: TGTGCCAGCTCACCCGACAGGGGAACTGAAGCTTTCTTT. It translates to CASSPDRGTEAFF.

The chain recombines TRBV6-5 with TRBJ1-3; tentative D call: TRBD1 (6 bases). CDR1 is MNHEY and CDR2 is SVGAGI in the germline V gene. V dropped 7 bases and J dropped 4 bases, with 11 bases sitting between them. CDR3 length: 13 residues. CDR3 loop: CASTGVLGNTIYF. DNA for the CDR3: TGTGCCAGCACAGGGGTGCTCGGAAACACCATATATTTT.

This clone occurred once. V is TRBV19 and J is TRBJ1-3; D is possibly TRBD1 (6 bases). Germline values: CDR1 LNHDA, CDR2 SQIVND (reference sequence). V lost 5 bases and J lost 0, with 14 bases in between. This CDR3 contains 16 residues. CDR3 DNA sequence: TGTGCCAGTAGTGCGTACAGGGCTACCTCTGGAAACACCATATATTTT. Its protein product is CASSAYRATSGNTIYF.

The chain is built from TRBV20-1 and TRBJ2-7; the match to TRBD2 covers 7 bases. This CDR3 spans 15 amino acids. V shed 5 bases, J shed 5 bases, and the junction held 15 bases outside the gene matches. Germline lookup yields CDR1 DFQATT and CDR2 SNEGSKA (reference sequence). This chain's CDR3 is CSARVSAGALNEQYF. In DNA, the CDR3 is TGCAGTGCTCGTGTAAGCGCGGGAGCATTGAACGAGCAGTACTTC.

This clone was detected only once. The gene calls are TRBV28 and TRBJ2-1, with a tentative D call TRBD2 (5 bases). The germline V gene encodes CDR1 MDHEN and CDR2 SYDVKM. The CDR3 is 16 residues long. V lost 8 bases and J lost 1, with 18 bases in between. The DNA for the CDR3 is TGTGCCAGCCTGGGTCGAGAGGGTAGGTCCTACAATGAGCAGTTCTTC. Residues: CASLGREGRSYNEQFF.

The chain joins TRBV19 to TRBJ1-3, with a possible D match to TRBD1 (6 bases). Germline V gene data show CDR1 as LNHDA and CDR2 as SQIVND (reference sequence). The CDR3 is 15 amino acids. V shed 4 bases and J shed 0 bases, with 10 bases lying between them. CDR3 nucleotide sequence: TGTGCCAGTAGTACAAACAGGGACTCTGGAAACACCATATATTTT. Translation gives CASSTNRDSGNTIYF.

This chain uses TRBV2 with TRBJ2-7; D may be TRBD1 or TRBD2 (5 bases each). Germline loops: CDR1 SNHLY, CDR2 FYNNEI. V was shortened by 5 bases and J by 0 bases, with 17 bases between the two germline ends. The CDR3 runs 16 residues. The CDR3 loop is CASSKLRGQSSYEQYF. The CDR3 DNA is TGTGCCAGCAGTAAACTCCGGGGCCAAAGCTCCTACGAGCAGTACTTC.

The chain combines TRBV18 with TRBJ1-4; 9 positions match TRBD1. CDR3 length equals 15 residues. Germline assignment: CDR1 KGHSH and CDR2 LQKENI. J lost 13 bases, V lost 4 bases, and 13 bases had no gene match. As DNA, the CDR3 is TGTGCCAGCTCACTCCGGGACAGGGACCTCCCCGGACTGTTTTTT. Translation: CASSLRDRDLPGLFF. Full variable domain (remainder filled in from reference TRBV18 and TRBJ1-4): NAGVMQNPRHLVRRRGQEARLRCSPMKGHSHVYWYRQLPEEGLKFMVYLQKENIIDESGMPKERFSAEFPKEGPSILRIQQVVRGDSAAYFCASSLRDRDLPGLFFGSGTQLSVL.

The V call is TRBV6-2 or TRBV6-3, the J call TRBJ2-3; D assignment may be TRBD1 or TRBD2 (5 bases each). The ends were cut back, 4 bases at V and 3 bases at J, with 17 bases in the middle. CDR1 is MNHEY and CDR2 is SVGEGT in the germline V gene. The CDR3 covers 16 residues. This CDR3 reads CASSFLVRGRTDTQYF. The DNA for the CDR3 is TGTGCCAGCAGTTTCCTAGTGAGGGGTCGGACAGATACGCAGTATTTT.

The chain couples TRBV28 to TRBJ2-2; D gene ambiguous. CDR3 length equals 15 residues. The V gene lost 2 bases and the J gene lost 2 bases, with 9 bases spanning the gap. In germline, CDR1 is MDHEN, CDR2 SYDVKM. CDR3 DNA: TGTGCCAGCAGTTTAGGAACAACTAACACCGGGGAGCTGTTTTTT. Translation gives CASSLGTTNTGELFF.

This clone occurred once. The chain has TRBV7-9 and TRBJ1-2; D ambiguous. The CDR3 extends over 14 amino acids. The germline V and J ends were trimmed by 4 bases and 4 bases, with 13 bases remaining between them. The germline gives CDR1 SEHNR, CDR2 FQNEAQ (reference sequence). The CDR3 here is CASSSSTNSYGYTF. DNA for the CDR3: TGTGCCAGCAGCTCCTCAACGAACAGCTATGGCTACACCTTC.